The 2 T cell receptor beta chains presented below share a single source sample, sequenced in a study of yellow fever vaccine responses in identical twins. Each CDR3 protein gets one entry after TCRdb re-called the RT-PCR reads with MiXCR. The repertoire has about 5,500 distinct CDR3 sequences, roughly 88% of them found once; the top ten carry roughly 3.1%. Source: T cells from blood (PBMCs), unsorted or a sorted subset (not recorded which), taken before or after yellow fever vaccination (not recorded which). The receptors stem from a woman aged 18-35 years who received the yellow fever vaccine.

The chain has TRBV14 and TRBJ2-7; D possibly matches TRBD1 or TRBD2 (5 bases each). The CDR3 sequence is 16 residues long. CDR1 is SGHDN and CDR2 is FVKESK in the germline V gene. Trimming cost V 0 bases and J 2 bases, with 14 bases left between them. CDR3 sequence reads: CASSQDLGDGTYEQYF. The CDR3 DNA sequence: TGTGCCAGCAGCCAAGATCTTGGGGACGGTACCTACGAGCAGTACTTC.

This chain links TRBV18 with TRBJ1-6; D not certain. CDR1 is KGHSH and CDR2 is LQKENI in the germline V gene. The CDR3 loop spans 15 amino acids. Trimming took off 4 bases at V and 0 bases at J, with 7 bases between the two ends. CDR3 sequence: CASSQDASYNSPLHF. The CDR3 DNA sequence: TGTGCCAGCTCACAGGACGCCTCCTATAATTCACCCCTCCACTTT.